These T cell receptor beta chains were read from a single sample in a study of blood T cell repertoires in COVID-19. Clones were read by immunoSEQ multiplex PCR, and TCRdb kept only the in-frame ones, dropping some. The repertoire includes roughly 290,000 clones, around 90% of them detected once, and 6.5% to 8% sits in the top ten. The sequencing sample was made of peripheral blood. These receptors were collected from a young woman with COVID-19, enrolled during active disease. CDR3s include the opening cysteine and the closing phenylalanine or tryptophan. Each record gives: D gene, clone size, CDR3 length, J gene, V gene, CDR3 DNA, CDR3 protein. D genes are given only for firm matches. Expanded clones get a size class; other rows say once, few or many, or leave the size out.

>-|-|13|TRBJ1-1|TRBV5-1
TGCGCCAGCAGCGCAGGGGAGAACACTGAAGCTTTCTTT
CASSAGENTEAFF
>-|-|15|TRBJ2-1|TRBV7-3
TGTGCCAGCAGCCCGGGACACAGCTCCTACAATGAGCAGTTCTTC
CASSPGHSSYNEQFF
>-|few|12|TRBJ1-1|TRBV5-1
TGCGCCAGCAGCCAGGGGAACACTGAAGCTTTCTTT
CASSQGNTEAFF
>TRBD2|once|17|TRBJ2-1|TRBV11-2
TGTGCCAGCAGCTTCCGTCTAGCGGGAGGCCCAGAGAATGAGCAGTTCTTC
CASSFRLAGGPENEQFF
>-|-|15|TRBJ1-1|TRBV9
TGTGCCAGCAGCGCAGATGGGGGGTTTAGGACTGAAGCTTTCTTT
CASSADGGFRTEAFF
>-|-|14|TRBJ1-5|TRBV3-1/TRBV3-2
TGTGCCAGCAGCCAAGCGTCAGGGGATCAGCCCCAGCATTTT
CASSQASGDQPQHF
>TRBD1|-|11|TRBJ1-1|TRBV3-1/TRBV3-2
TGTGCCAGCAGCCACACAGGGGTGGCTTTCTTT
CASSHTGVAFF
>-|-|16|TRBJ2-7|TRBV3-1/TRBV3-2
TGTGCCAGCAGCCATGGGGGAGGCCCCAGACCCTACGAGCAGTACTTC
CASSHGGGPRPYEQYF
>TRBD2|-|13|TRBJ2-7|TRBV6-5
TGTGCCAGCCGGGCGGGAGGGCCAGGTGAGCAGTACTTC
CASRAGGPGEQYF
>-|once|14|TRBJ1-2|TRBV6-2/TRBV6-3
TGTGCCAGCAGTTCCTGGACAGTCGACTATGGCTACACCTTC
CASSSWTVDYGYTF
>TRBD2|-|16|TRBJ2-1|TRBV28
TGTGCCAGCAGTTTACCCCAACTAGCGGGAGGCAATGAGCAGTTCTTC
CASSLPQLAGGNEQFF
>TRBD1|-|17|TRBJ1-2|TRBV5-1
TGCGCCAGCAGCTCGACTCCACCGGGACAGGGTGGGTATGGCTACACCTTC
CASSSTPPGQGGYGYTF
>-|-|12|TRBJ2-7|TRBV6-1
TGTGCCAGCAGTGAAACGACTTACGAGCAGTACTTC
CASSETTYEQYF
>TRBD1|-|14|TRBJ2-7|TRBV6-5
TGTGCCAGCAGTTTAACAGGGGTAGGCTACGAGCAGTACTTC
CASSLTGVGYEQYF
>-|-|18|TRBJ2-1|TRBV24-1
TGTGCCACCCAAGGAGGGGATGGTAGGAGGACCTACCACAATGAGCAGTTCTTC
CATQGGDGRRTYHNEQFF
>-|-|14|TRBJ1-1|TRBV3-1/TRBV3-2
TGTGCCAGCAGGCGGGGGGGATGGGACACTGAAGCTTTCTTT
CASRRGGWDTEAFF
>-|-|16|TRBJ2-1|TRBV4-2
TGTGCCAGCAGCTCCCGGGGTTCAGGTGCATACAATGAGCAGTTCTTC
CASSSRGSGAYNEQFF
>TRBD2|-|18|TRBJ2-3|TRBV5-1
TGCGCCAGCAGCTTGGGGACTAGCGGGAGTTTCAGCACAGATACGCAGTATTTT
CASSLGTSGSFSTDTQYF
>-|-|15|TRBJ1-1|TRBV4-1
TGCGCCAGCAGCCTTGAGACAGCGCTGAACACTGAAGCTTTCTTT
CASSLETALNTEAFF
>TRBD2|-|17|TRBJ2-3|TRBV7-2
TGTGCCAGCAGCTTATTAAGCGGGAGGGCCAGGACAGATACGCAGTATTTT
CASSLLSGRARTDTQYF
>-|-|14|TRBJ1-3|TRBV29-1
TGCAGCGTTATCGGTCTCTGCTCTGGAAACACCATATATTTT
CSVIGLCSGNTIYF
>TRBD1|-|13|TRBJ2-7|TRBV10-3
TGTGCCATCAGGTCGGGACAGAACTACGAGCAGTACTTC
CAIRSGQNYEQYF
>TRBD1|-|16|TRBJ2-1|TRBV19
TGTGCCAGTAGTATGCGACGACAGGGGTTCTACAATGAGCAGTTCTTC
CASSMRRQGFYNEQFF
>TRBD2|-|16|TRBJ2-3|TRBV11-2
TGTGCCAGCAGCTTAGATCCGACGGGAGCGGGGTATACGCAGTATTTT
CASSLDPTGAGYTQYF
>TRBD1|-|15|TRBJ1-2|TRBV19
TGTGCCAGTAGTCTCAGGACAGGGGAAAACTATGGCTACACCTTC
CASSLRTGENYGYTF
>-|-|15|TRBJ1-6|TRBV2
TGTGCCAGCAGTCCTAAGGGAGCCGTTAATTCACCCCTCCACTTT
CASSPKGAVNSPLHF
>-|-|13|TRBJ2-1|TRBV15
TGTGCCACCAGCAGAGATATCTACAATGAGCAGTTCTTC
CATSRDIYNEQFF
>TRBD1|-|16|TRBJ2-5|TRBV7-9
TGTGCCAGCAGCCCCCGACAGGGGGCGAGTGAGGAGACCCAGTACTTC
CASSPRQGASEETQYF
>TRBD1|-|13|TRBJ1-2|TRBV10-3
TGTGCCATCAGCGGACAGGGGAAGGATGGCTACACCTTC
CAISGQGKDGYTF
>TRBD2|-|15|TRBJ2-3|TRBV29-1
TGCAGCTCGGGACTAGCGGGAGATTTGACAGATACGCAGTATTTT
CSSGLAGDLTDTQYF
>TRBD1|-|16|TRBJ2-1|TRBV19
TGTGCCAGTACCCAAAGGGACAGGGCTGTTGGGAATGAGCAGTTCTTC
CASTQRDRAVGNEQFF
>-|-|12|TRBJ1-1|TRBV5-4
TGTGCCAGCAGCCATTATCGGGGTGAAGCTTTCTTT
CASSHYRGEAFF
>TRBD1|-|16|TRBJ2-1|TRBV28
TGTGCCAGCAGTTTCATCGGGACAGCCCTTTACAATGAGCAGTTCTTC
CASSFIGTALYNEQFF
>-|-|14|TRBJ2-5|TRBV28
TGTGCCAGCAACTTGGATTGGACAGAAGAGACCCAGTACTTC
CASNLDWTEETQYF
>TRBD1|-|15|TRBJ2-7|TRBV18
TGTGCCAGCTCACGCGTTGCACAGGGGGCCTACGAGCAGTACTTC
CASSRVAQGAYEQYF
>-|-|12|TRBJ1-5|TRBV28
TGTGCCAGCAGTTTAAACAGTCAGCCCCAGCATTTT
CASSLNSQPQHF
>-|few|14|TRBJ1-5|TRBV6-2/TRBV6-3
TGTGCCAGCAGTTACGGAGGGGCAGGTCAGCCCCAGCATTTT
CASSYGGAGQPQHF
>-|-|15|TRBJ2-7|TRBV9
TGTGCCAGCAGCGTAGAGCCAGCGAGCTCCTACGAGCAGTACTTC
CASSVEPASSYEQYF
>-|once|14|TRBJ2-1|TRBV28
TGTGCCAGCAGTTTGGCCGGAGCCTACAATGAGCAGTTCTTC
CASSLAGAYNEQFF
>-|-|18|TRBJ2-7|TRBV3-1/TRBV3-2
TGTGCCAGCAGCCAAGAAATCCTCAGGGGCGGAGTAGACTACGAGCAGTACTTC
CASSQEILRGGVDYEQYF
>-|-|15|TRBJ2-3|TRBV28
TGTGCCAGCAGTCCCATTCTGAGCACCACAGATACGCAGTATTTT
CASSPILSTTDTQYF
>TRBD1|-|16|TRBJ1-1|TRBV3-1/TRBV3-2
TGTGCCAGCAGCCAAGGTGGGGACAGGTGGAATACTGAAGCTTTCTTT
CASSQGGDRWNTEAFF
>TRBD1|-|12|TRBJ1-6|TRBV10-3
TGTGCCATCGGACAGGGGAATTCACCCCTCCACTTT
CAIGQGNSPLHF
>-|-|12|TRBJ2-1|TRBV28
TGTGCCAGCAGTTCAGGGTCGAATGAGCAGTTCTTC
CASSSGSNEQFF
>TRBD2|-|16|TRBJ2-6|TRBV3-1/TRBV3-2
TGTGCCAGCAGCCAAGGGACTAGTAGTGGGGCCAACGTCCTGACTTTC
CASSQGTSSGANVLTF
>-|-|13|TRBJ1-2|TRBV28
TGTGCCAGCATCCCCACAGGCCGAAATGGCTACACCTTC
CASIPTGRNGYTF
>TRBD2|-|17|TRBJ2-1|TRBV19
TGTGCCAGTAGTAGGAACCCGGGACTAGCGGGAGTCAATGAGCAGTTCTTC
CASSRNPGLAGVNEQFF
>-|-|13|TRBJ2-7|TRBV5-5
TGTGCCAGCAGCTTGGTTACGGGAAACGAGCAGTACTTC
CASSLVTGNEQYF
>-|few|17|TRBJ1-6|TRBV6-1
TGTGCCAGCTGTGAGGGCACAGACGTCTCCTATAATTCACCCCTCCACTTT
CASCEGTDVSYNSPLHF
>TRBD2|once|15|TRBJ2-5|TRBV5-5
TGTGCCAGCAGCTTGGGACTAGCGGGAGCGGAGACCCAGTACTTC
CASSLGLAGAETQYF
>-|-|11|TRBJ1-1|TRBV10-3
TGTGCCATCAGTGACGCAGGGTTGGCTTTCTTT
CAISDAGLAFF
>TRBD1|-|16|TRBJ1-2|TRBV15
TGTGCCACCAGCAGACCCTTGGACAGGGTTAACTATGGCTACACCTTC
CATSRPLDRVNYGYTF
>TRBD1|-|15|TRBJ2-2|TRBV6-5
TGTGCCAGCAGTTACTCAGGGGGCTGGACCGGGGAGCTGTTTTTT
CASSYSGGWTGELFF
>TRBD1|few|15|TRBJ1-4|TRBV4-2
TGTGCCAGCAGCAACGACAGGGATCCAAATGAAAAACTGTTTTTT
CASSNDRDPNEKLFF
>-|-|13|TRBJ2-2|TRBV19
-
CAPYSCHTGELFF
>-|many|15|TRBJ1-2|TRBV5-4
TGTGCCAGCAGCTTACAGGGCCTCTCTAACTATGGCTACACCTTC
CASSLQGLSNYGYTF
>TRBD1|-|14|TRBJ1-3|TRBV27
TGTGCCAGCAGCCAACAGGGGTTGGGAAACACCATATATTTT
CASSQQGLGNTIYF
>TRBD2|-|19|TRBJ2-4|TRBV3-1/TRBV3-2
TGTGCCAGCAGCCGCACTAGCGGGAGCGTTTCCCCAGCCAAAAACATTCAGTACTTC
CASSRTSGSVSPAKNIQYF
>TRBD1|-|15|TRBJ2-7|TRBV24-1
TGTGCCACCAGCGAGGCCGGGACAGGGAACTACGAGCAGTACTTC
CATSEAGTGNYEQYF
>-|-|22|TRBJ2-2|TRBV1
TGCACCAGCAGCGAAATAGGGACTAAATTTACCGGGCGCTTTCTTACGACCGGGGAGCTGTTTTTT
CTSSEIGTKFTGRFLTTGELFF